These 25 T cell receptor beta chains share one sample of origin, sequenced in a study of cytomegalovirus exposure and HLA in healthy donors. PCR was performed using 60 Vbeta and 13 Jbeta primers. Profiled with immunoSEQ multiplex PCR; TCRdb holds only in-frame clones, not every one. The table shows some 190,000 clones, with about 81% occurring only once. Sequenced: PBMCs. The receptor set was obtained from a man between 18 and 29 years old in good health and CMV-seronegative.

The chain combines TRBV11-3 with TRBJ1-2; 8 bases align to TRBD1. Germline lookup yields CDR1 SGHNT and CDR2 YENEEA. CDR3 length: 17 residues. V lost 2 bases, J lost 1 base, and 9 bases stayed unmatched. The CDR3 is CASSLQLPGGNNYGYTF. The CDR3 DNA reads TGTGCCAGCAGCTTACAACTACCAGGGGGCAATAACTATGGCTACACCTTC.

The CDR3 sequence: CASSQDWSGGEIGELFF. In DNA form, the CDR3 reads TGTGCCAGCAGCCAAGATTGGTCAGGGGGCGAGATCGGGGAGCTGTTTTTT. The chain is built from TRBV4-2 and TRBJ2-2; 8 nucleotides align to TRBD1. After removal of 0 bases from V and 7 bases from J, the junction contained 10 bases not matched to a gene. Germline V gene data show CDR1 as LGHNA and CDR2 as YNFKEQ. The CDR3 has 17 amino acids.

CDR3 DNA sequence: TGTGCCAGCAGTAGACAGGGTAGCTATGGCTACACCTTC. Protein: CASSRQGSYGYTF. This rearrangement joins TRBV6-4 to TRBJ1-2, with TRBD1 matching 7 bases. This CDR3 contains 13 residues. CDR1 MRHNA and CDR2 SNTAGT come from the germline V gene. V lost 5 bases and J lost 4; bases outside the gene matches: 4.

This sequence joins TRBV7-9 and TRBJ2-1; tentatively, D is TRBD2 (6 bases). Germline CDR1 SEHNR, CDR2 FQNEAQ (reference sequence). This CDR3 comprises 14 residues. Trimming stripped 5 bases from V and 6 bases from J, with 14 bases between. The DNA for the CDR3 is TGTGCCAGCAGCCCCGGGACTTCAGTCAATGAGCAGTTCTTC. It is translated as CASSPGTSVNEQFF.

The CDR3 DNA is TGTGCCAGCAGCTTTAGCCAGGGTGATTCACCCCTCCACTTT. This translates into CASSFSQGDSPLHF. The chain links TRBV7-6 to TRBJ1-6; a possible D gene is TRBD1 (5 bases). This CDR3 is 14 amino acids long. Germline V CDR1 and CDR2: SGHVS, FNYEAQ. V dropped 3 bases and J dropped 8 bases, with 11 bases sitting between them.

This clone was detected only once. This sequence joins TRBV11-2 and TRBJ2-7, with D perhaps matching TRBD1 (5 bases). With 6 bases removed from V and 2 bases from J, the gap between germline ends came to 20 bases. Germline V gene sequence: CDR1 SGHAT, CDR2 FQNNGV. The CDR3 is 16 amino acids. The CDR3 loop reads CASSSFGQGITYEQYF. The CDR3 coding sequence is TGTGCCAGCAGTTCCTTCGGGCAGGGCATAACCTACGAGCAGTACTTC.

Of note for this clone: A read error may produce the germline difference seen at one junction end. The V call is TRBV7-8, the J call TRBJ2-7; 11 nucleotides line up with TRBD2. Germline V gene data show CDR1 as SGHVS and CDR2 as FQNEAQ. The CDR3 extends over 14 amino acids. The CDR3 DNA is TGTGCCAGCACCTTAGCGGGAGGGCCAAGGGAGCAGTACTTC. Its protein product is CASTLAGGPREQYF.

This chain connects TRBV5-4 to TRBJ2-5, with TRBD1 as a possible D gene (6 bases). V was shortened by 4 bases and J by 5 bases, with 21 bases between the two germline ends. Per germline, CDR1 SGHNT and CDR2 YYREEE (reference sequence). This CDR3 is built from 16 residues. CDR3 bases: TGTGCCAGCAGCCCACGACGATCAGGGGACGATGAGACCCAGTACTTC. The encoded protein is CASSPRRSGDDETQYF.

The chain joins TRBV18 to TRBJ1-2; the D gene is possibly TRBD1 (5 bases). The CDR3 is 13 amino acids. Germline V gives CDR1 KGHSH, CDR2 LQKENI. Trimming shortened V by 0 bases and J by 4 bases, and 6 bases separated the two germline ends. The CDR3 protein is CASSPPGGYGYTF. The CDR3 coding sequence is TGTGCCAGCTCACCACCCGGGGGCTATGGCTACACCTTC.

The chain is built from TRBV4-3 and TRBJ2-1, with 8 bases fitting TRBD1. CDR1 is LGHNA, CDR2 YSLEER, per germline. V dropped 1 base and J dropped 2; count of bases not matched to a gene: 1. This CDR3 spans 15 amino acids. The CDR3 loop reads CASSQGTGTYNEQFF. The CDR3 coding sequence is TGCGCCAGCAGCCAAGGGACAGGGACCTACAATGAGCAGTTCTTC.

The V gene is TRBV11-2, the J gene TRBJ2-1; a weak D match, TRBD2 (5 bases). The CDR3 runs 17 residues. From germline, CDR1 is SGHAT and CDR2 FQNNGV. The V end was cut by 5 bases, the J end by 7 bases, with 24 bases between. The CDR3 coding sequence is TGTGCCAGCAGCCCCGTATGGGCCGTCCCTCGGAGGAATGAGCAGTTCTTC. Protein sequence: CASSPVWAVPRRNEQFF. The entire variable domain, with the rest obtained from reference TRBV11-2 and TRBJ2-1, is as follows: EAGVAQSPRYKIIEKRQSVAFWCNPISGHATLYWYQQILGQGPKLLIQFQNNGVVDDSQLPKDRFSAERLKGVDSTLKIQPAKLEDSAVYLCASSPVWAVPRRNEQFFGPGTRLTVL.

CDR3 protein: CASRTSGWSSYNEQFF. Written as DNA, the CDR3 is TGTGCCAGCAGAACTAGCGGGTGGAGCTCCTACAATGAGCAGTTCTTC. The V call is TRBV5-8, the J call TRBJ2-1; 9 bases are a match to TRBD2. There are 16 residues in the CDR3. From germline, CDR1 is SGHTS and CDR2 YDEGEE. Unmatched junction bases numbered 6, after V lost 5 bases and J lost 0 bases.

This clone was counted between two and nine times. The chain employs TRBV27 and TRBJ1-5; the D gene is possibly TRBD1 (6 bases). Trimming stripped 5 bases from V and 0 bases from J, with 14 bases between. CDR1 is MNHEY and CDR2 is SMNVEV in the germline V gene (reference sequence). This CDR3 has 16 amino acids. The CDR3 protein is CASSASQGTSNQPQHF. DNA of the CDR3: TGTGCCAGCAGTGCCTCGCAGGGGACTAGCAATCAGCCCCAGCATTTT.

The V gene is TRBV19, the J gene TRBJ2-7; 8 bases match TRBD2. Per germline, CDR1 LNHDA and CDR2 SQIVND (reference sequence). V lost 3 bases to trimming and J lost 2 bases; unmatched junction nucleotides: 3. This CDR3 spans 14 amino acids. This chain's CDR3 is CASSMVAGTYEQYF. CDR3 DNA sequence: TGTGCCAGTAGTATGGTAGCGGGGACCTACGAGCAGTACTTC.

The CDR3 sequence is CASSVKLAGYGNEQFF. In nucleotides, the CDR3 is TGTGCCAGCAGCGTAAAGCTAGCGGGATACGGCAATGAGCAGTTCTTC. The chain is built from TRBV9 and TRBJ2-1; 9 bases agree with TRBD2. Germline values: CDR1 SGDLS, CDR2 YYNGEE. Unmatched junction bases numbered 8, after V lost 1 base and J lost 6 bases. There are 16 residues in the CDR3.

The V call is TRBV28, the J call TRBJ1-5; D call uncertain. The CDR3 loop spans 12 amino acids. The V gene lost 7 bases and the J gene lost 9 bases, with 13 bases spanning the gap. Germline loops: CDR1 MDHEN, CDR2 SYDVKM. In DNA form, the CDR3 reads TGTGCCAGCACCGTAGAGCCCGGGCCCCAGCATTTT. Protein sequence: CASTVEPGPQHF.

The V gene is TRBV29-1, the J gene TRBJ2-7; D might be TRBD2 (7 bases). In germline, CDR1 is SQVTM, CDR2 ANQGSEA. The CDR3 sequence is 13 residues long. V lost 7 bases and J lost 0, with 13 bases in between. This chain's CDR3 is CSARGAPSYEQYF. CDR3 nucleotide sequence: TGCAGCGCTCGGGGGGCCCCCTCCTACGAGCAGTACTTC.

The CDR3 DNA reads as TGTGCCAGCAGCTTATACCCTCGGGGAAGATTTGGGTCACCCCTCCACTTT. It encodes CASSLYPRGRFGSPLHF. This chain uses TRBV11-2 with TRBJ1-6; unclear D gene. The CDR3 spans 17 residues. CDR1 is SGHAT, CDR2 FQNNGV, per germline. V lost 2 bases and J lost 10, with 21 bases in between.

J is TRBJ1-1 and V is TRBV9; a possible D gene is TRBD1 (6 bases). The CDR3 extends over 15 amino acids. Germline V gene data show CDR1 as SGDLS and CDR2 as YYNGEE. Trimming pared 2 bases from V and 5 bases from J, leaving 16 bases between. CDR3 protein: CASSVSGGWGTEAFF. CDR3 DNA: TGTGCCAGCAGCGTTTCGGGGGGCTGGGGGACTGAAGCTTTCTTT.

This chain links TRBV5-1 with TRBJ1-2, with D possibly matching TRBD1 (5 bases). CDR1 SGHRS and CDR2 YFSETQ come from the germline V gene. Trimming took off 3 bases at V and 0 bases at J, with 15 bases between the two ends. The CDR3 is 16 residues long. CDR3 bases: TGCGCCAGCAGCTGGCCCCGGGCAGGGACTAACTATGGCTACACCTTC. Translated: CASSWPRAGTNYGYTF.

CDR3 region: CASILAFSYNEQFF. The DNA for the CDR3 is TGTGCCAGCATTCTAGCGTTTTCATACAATGAGCAGTTCTTC. The rearrangement uses TRBV6-1 and TRBJ2-1; D possibly corresponds to TRBD2 (6 bases). From germline, CDR1 is MNHNS and CDR2 SASEGT. The CDR3 has 14 amino acids. Trimming left V 7 bases short and J 4 bases short, with 14 bases between.

A few counts support this clone. The chain uses TRBV2 and TRBJ2-7; 10 bases map to TRBD1. Germline V CDR1 and CDR2: SNHLY, FYNNEI. The CDR3 has 15 amino acids. V gave up 2 bases and J gave up 2 bases; unmatched junction bases: 3. CDR3 nucleotides: TGTGCCAGCAGTGAACCGGGACAGGGGACCTACGAGCAGTACTTC. Protein: CASSEPGQGTYEQYF.

The chain has TRBV4-2 and TRBJ2-7; weak D call: TRBD1 (6 bases). CDR1 is LGHNA and CDR2 is YNFKEQ in the germline V gene. V gave up 4 bases and J gave up 1 base, with 14 bases separating them. This CDR3 contains 15 residues. CDR3 bases: TGTGCCAGCAGCCCAGAACAGGGAGCGTCCTACGAGCAGTACTTC. Translating it yields CASSPEQGASYEQYF.

The chain has TRBV11-2 and TRBJ2-1; D gene ambiguous. Germline V CDR1 and CDR2: SGHAT, FQNNGV. Trimming took off 3 bases at V and 0 bases at J, with 9 bases between the two ends. The CDR3 sequence is 15 residues long. CDR3 region: CASSFSLSSYNEQFF. As DNA, the CDR3 is TGTGCCAGCAGCTTTTCTCTGAGCTCCTACAATGAGCAGTTCTTC. The whole variable domain, remainder taken from reference TRBV11-2 and TRBJ2-1, is EAGVAQSPRYKIIEKRQSVAFWCNPISGHATLYWYQQILGQGPKLLIQFQNNGVVDDSQLPKDRFSAERLKGVDSTLKIQPAKLEDSAVYLCASSFSLSSYNEQFFGPGTRLTVL.

A remark on this clone: In the same sample, other DNA sequences code for this CDR3. The chain combines TRBV9 with TRBJ2-1; 8 positions agree with TRBD1. The CDR3 is 15 residues long. Germline-derived CDR1 and CDR2 are SGDLS and YYNGEE. The ends lost 2 bases at V and 0 bases at J; junction bases unmatched: 1. CDR3 nucleotide sequence: TGTGCCAGCAGCGTCGGGACAGGCTCCTACAATGAGCAGTTCTTC. Translated: CASSVGTGSYNEQFF.